Listed below are T cell receptor beta chains from one sample, sequenced in a study of STAT5B mutations in CD4+ large granular lymphocyte leukemia. Repertoires were generated with immunoSEQ multiplex PCR, while TCRdb's copy carries only in-frame clones and drops some. The table includes around 50,000 clones, approximately 83% detected once. Sequenced input: CD4+ T cells from blood buffy coats. The receptors here all came from a human donor in good health. CDR3s include the opening cysteine and the closing phenylalanine or tryptophan. D genes are given only for firm matches. Size tells how often a clone was seen (once, few, many) or the class of an expanded clone, and some rows leave it out.

length: 15
V: TRBV7-3
D: -
size: -
J: TRBJ2-7
CDR3: CASSPLGAGAGEQYF
DNA: TGTGCCAGCAGCCCTTTAGGGGCAGGGGCAGGGGAGCAGTACTTC

length: 12
V: TRBV5-6
D: -
size: -
J: TRBJ1-2
CDR3: CASSFRLDGYTF
DNA: TGTGCCAGCAGCTTCCGACTAGATGGCTACACCTTC

length: 15
V: TRBV5-4
D: TRBD1
size: -
J: TRBJ1-1
CDR3: CASSLRQGRTTEAFF
DNA: TGTGCCAGCAGCTTGCGACAGGGTAGAACCACTGAAGCTTTCTTT

length: 16
V: TRBV27
D: TRBD2
size: -
J: TRBJ2-3
CDR3: CASSQTSGGALDTQYF
DNA: TGTGCCAGCAGCCAAACTAGCGGGGGGGCCTTAGATACGCAGTATTTT

length: 13
V: TRBV10-3
D: -
size: -
J: TRBJ1-1
CDR3: CAISDRAATEAFF
DNA: TGTGCCATCAGTGACAGGGCGGCCACTGAAGCTTTCTTT

length: 12
V: TRBV10-1
D: -
size: -
J: TRBJ2-7
CDR3: CASSHGIYEQYF
DNA: TGCGCCAGCAGTCATGGGATCTACGAGCAGTACTTC

length: 16
V: TRBV11-3
D: TRBD1
size: -
J: TRBJ2-1
CDR3: CASSSGQTSSYNEQFF
DNA: TGTGCCAGCAGCTCGGGACAGACGAGCTCCTACAATGAGCAGTTCTTC

length: 15
V: TRBV7-9
D: -
size: -
J: TRBJ2-7
CDR3: CASRPDEGGSSEQYF
DNA: TGTGCCAGCAGGCCCGATGAGGGGGGGTCTAGCGAGCAGTACTTC

length: 15
V: TRBV6-5
D: -
size: -
J: TRBJ2-7
CDR3: CASSRDTRNSYEQYF
DNA: TGTGCCAGCAGCCGGGACACCAGAAATTCCTACGAGCAGTACTTC

length: 15
V: TRBV6-1
D: -
size: few
J: TRBJ1-5
CDR3: CASSPRGAGNQPQHF
DNA: TGTGCCAGCAGCCCACGGGGGGCAGGGAATCAGCCCCAGCATTTT

length: 14
V: TRBV6-5
D: -
size: -
J: TRBJ1-4
CDR3: CASRPQGWGEKLFF
DNA: TGTGCCAGCAGACCCCAGGGTTGGGGTGAAAAACTGTTTTTT

length: 15
V: TRBV25-1
D: -
size: -
J: TRBJ1-3
CDR3: CASSEIAGKVDTIYF
DNA: TGTGCCAGCAGTGAAATAGCGGGGAAAGTAGACACCATATATTTT

length: 14
V: TRBV5-4
D: -
size: -
J: TRBJ2-1
CDR3: CASNPVEGLNEQFF
DNA: TGTGCCAGCAATCCCGTGGAGGGGTTGAATGAGCAGTTCTTC

length: 15
V: TRBV9
D: -
size: -
J: TRBJ2-2
CDR3: CASRNTEPGTGELFF
DNA: TGTGCCAGCAGAAACACAGAGCCGGGCACCGGGGAGCTGTTTTTT

length: 11
V: TRBV2
D: -
size: -
J: TRBJ2-5
CDR3: CASSEVETQYF
DNA: TGTGCCAGCAGTGAAGTGGAGACCCAGTACTTC

length: 14
V: TRBV5-1
D: -
size: once
J: TRBJ2-7
CDR3: CASSSGWGDYEQYF
DNA: TGCGCCAGCAGCAGCGGATGGGGCGACTACGAGCAGTACTTC

length: 19
V: TRBV9
D: TRBD2
size: -
J: TRBJ2-7
CDR3: CASSPNPGTSGGSLGEQYF
DNA: TGTGCCAGCAGTCCCAACCCCGGGACTAGCGGGGGGTCCCTGGGAGAGCAGTACTTC

length: 15
V: TRBV19
D: TRBD2
size: few
J: TRBJ2-1
CDR3: CASRLAGSSYNEQFF
DNA: TGTGCCAGTCGACTAGCGGGGAGCTCCTACAATGAGCAGTTCTTC

length: 14
V: TRBV6-1
D: TRBD2
size: -
J: TRBJ2-7
CDR3: CASSEGAGYHEQYF
DNA: TGTGCCAGCAGTGAAGGAGCGGGGTACCACGAGCAGTACTTC

length: 14
V: TRBV11-3
D: -
size: once
J: TRBJ2-7
CDR3: CASSLLGGTYEQYF
DNA: TGTGCCAGCAGCTTACTGGGCGGAACCTACGAGCAGTACTTC

length: 16
V: TRBV4-1
D: TRBD1
size: few
J: TRBJ1-5
CDR3: CASSRVQGSSNQPQHF
DNA: TGCGCCAGCAGTCGCGTACAGGGGTCAAGCAATCAGCCCCAGCATTTT

length: 15
V: TRBV6-1
D: -
size: -
J: TRBJ2-4
CDR3: CASSRSGDGGNIQYF
DNA: TGTGCCAGCAGTAGAAGTGGAGACGGAGGAAACATTCAGTACTTC

length: 15
V: TRBV4-1
D: TRBD1
size: -
J: TRBJ2-1
CDR3: CASSPRQGASNEQFF
DNA: TGCGCCAGCAGCCCACGACAGGGGGCTAGCAATGAGCAGTTCTTC

length: 16
V: TRBV11-2
D: TRBD1
size: -
J: TRBJ2-7
CDR3: CASSSRRGQGIYEQYF
DNA: TGTGCCAGCAGCTCTCGACGAGGACAGGGGATATACGAGCAGTACTTC

length: 15
V: TRBV7-9
D: TRBD2
size: -
J: TRBJ2-7
CDR3: CASSLGTSWSYEQYF
DNA: TGTGCCAGCAGCTTAGGGACTAGTTGGTCCTACGAGCAGTACTTC

length: 14
V: TRBV29-1
D: TRBD2
size: -
J: TRBJ2-1
CDR3: CSGKLAGDYNEQFF
DNA: TGCAGCGGGAAACTAGCGGGAGACTACAATGAGCAGTTCTTC

length: 16
V: TRBV6-6
D: -
size: once
J: TRBJ2-3
CDR3: CASSYPRAGSTDTQYF
DNA: TGTGCCAGCAGTTACCCCAGGGCGGGTAGCACAGATACGCAGTATTTT

length: 13
V: TRBV28
D: -
size: once
J: TRBJ1-3
CDR3: CASSLDSRNTIYF
DNA: TGTGCCAGCAGTTTGGACAGTCGAAACACCATATATTTT

length: 13
V: TRBV6-5
D: -
size: -
J: TRBJ2-1
CDR3: CASRSPPGYEQFF
DNA: TGTGCCAGCAGATCCCCTCCCGGCTATGAGCAGTTCTTC

length: 15
V: TRBV6-5
D: -
size: -
J: TRBJ1-1
CDR3: CASRSPLLLRPEAFF
DNA: TGTGCCAGCAGATCCCCTCTTCTCCTGCGGCCTGAAGCTTTCTTT

length: 14
V: TRBV11-2
D: TRBD1
size: -
J: TRBJ2-5
CDR3: CASSFSGGGETQYF
DNA: TGTGCCAGCAGCTTTTCAGGGGGCGGTGAGACCCAGTACTTC

length: 16
V: TRBV11-3
D: -
size: -
J: TRBJ2-7
CDR3: CASSFPLGSGSYEQYF
DNA: TGTGCCAGCAGCTTCCCGCTAGGGAGCGGTTCCTACGAGCAGTACTTC

length: 14
V: TRBV7-2
D: -
size: -
J: TRBJ2-3
CDR3: CASSLSRFTDTQYF
DNA: TGTGCCAGCAGCTTATCGAGGTTCACAGATACGCAGTATTTT

length: 14
V: TRBV28
D: -
size: -
J: TRBJ2-2
CDR3: CASSSDRRTGELFF
DNA: TGTGCCAGCAGTTCCGACAGACGCACCGGGGAGCTGTTTTTT

length: 12
V: TRBV6-1
D: -
size: -
J: TRBJ1-5
CDR3: CAGRGAREPQHF
DNA: TGTGCGGGCCGGGGGGCCAGGGAGCCCCAGCATTTT

length: 14
V: TRBV7-3
D: -
size: -
J: TRBJ1-1
CDR3: CASSTRGGNTEAFF
DNA: TGTGCCAGCAGCACCAGGGGTGGGAACACTGAAGCTTTCTTT

length: 15
V: TRBV27
D: TRBD2
size: -
J: TRBJ2-7
CDR3: CASSQTSGVAYEQYF
DNA: TGTGCCAGCAGCCAGACTAGCGGGGTTGCCTACGAGCAGTACTTC

length: 18
V: TRBV30
D: -
size: -
J: TRBJ2-7
CDR3: CAWSVRVSRYLNNYEQYF
DNA: TGTGCCTGGAGTGTACGGGTTAGTCGCTACTTAAATAACTACGAGCAGTACTTC

length: 15
V: TRBV5-1
D: -
size: -
J: TRBJ2-2
CDR3: CASSPGSGNTGELFF
DNA: TGCGCCAGCAGTCCCGGGTCGGGGAACACCGGGGAGCTGTTTTTT

length: 15
V: TRBV6-5
D: -
size: -
J: TRBJ2-1
CDR3: CASSLRDGSYNEQFF
DNA: TGTGCCAGCAGTCTGCGGGACGGCTCCTACAATGAGCAGTTCTTC

length: 13
V: TRBV10-3
D: -
size: -
J: TRBJ1-4
CDR3: CATGGHNNEKLFF
DNA: TGTGCCACGGGGGGACACAATAATGAAAAACTGTTTTTT

length: 13
V: TRBV29-1
D: -
size: -
J: TRBJ2-7
CDR3: CSVAGQLTYEQYF
DNA: TGCAGCGTGGCGGGACAGTTAACCTACGAGCAGTACTTC

length: 15
V: TRBV4-2
D: -
size: -
J: TRBJ1-5
CDR3: CASSQDRGRNQPQHF
DNA: TGTGCCAGCAGCCAAGATAGGGGAAGGAATCAGCCCCAGCATTTT

length: 13
V: TRBV29-1
D: -
size: few
J: TRBJ1-1
CDR3: CSVERRMNTEAFF
DNA: TGCAGCGTTGAGCGGCGCATGAACACTGAAGCTTTCTTT

length: 14
V: TRBV19
D: -
size: -
J: TRBJ1-6
CDR3: CASRLTVNNSPLHF
DNA: TGTGCCAGTAGGTTGACAGTCAATAATTCACCCCTCCACTTT

length: 13
V: TRBV5-4
D: -
size: -
J: TRBJ1-4
CDR3: CASSLKGGEKLFF
DNA: TGTGCCAGCAGCTTGAAAGGGGGTGAAAAACTGTTTTTT

length: 18
V: TRBV5-1
D: -
size: -
J: TRBJ2-3
CDR3: CASSFPVGGRQTVDTQYF
DNA: TGCGCCAGCAGCTTTCCGGTAGGCGGTAGACAGACTGTGGATACGCAGTATTTT

length: 18
V: TRBV11-2
D: TRBD2
size: -
J: TRBJ2-1
CDR3: CASRSNPGGLAWGNEQFF
DNA: TGTGCCAGCAGATCAAACCCCGGAGGACTAGCCTGGGGGAATGAGCAGTTCTTC

length: 15
V: TRBV7-9
D: TRBD2
size: few
J: TRBJ2-2
CDR3: CASSLAGASPGELFF
DNA: TGTGCCAGCAGCCTAGCGGGGGCCTCCCCCGGGGAGCTGTTTTTT

length: 15
V: TRBV5-1
D: TRBD2
size: -
J: TRBJ2-1
CDR3: CASSPWTSGGNEQFF
DNA: TGCGCCAGCAGCCCCTGGACTAGCGGGGGTAATGAGCAGTTCTTC

length: 13
V: TRBV6-1
D: TRBD1
size: -
J: TRBJ1-5
CDR3: CASVTGDNQPQHF
DNA: TGTGCCAGCGTTACAGGGGACAATCAGCCCCAGCATTTT

length: 16
V: TRBV6-6
D: -
size: -
J: TRBJ1-2
CDR3: CASSLSPRQGEHGYTF
DNA: TGTGCCAGCAGTCTGTCCCCCCGCCAGGGAGAGCATGGCTACACCTTC

length: 15
V: TRBV7-9
D: -
size: few
J: TRBJ1-2
CDR3: CASSSAGFNSYGYTF
DNA: TGTGCCAGCAGCTCTGCAGGGTTTAATAGCTATGGCTACACCTTC

length: 13
V: TRBV2
D: -
size: -
J: TRBJ2-7
CDR3: CASSEGWAYEQYF
DNA: TGTGCCAGCAGTGAGGGTTGGGCCTACGAGCAGTACTTC

length: 17
V: TRBV5-1
D: TRBD2
size: -
J: TRBJ2-5
CDR3: CASSLGLAGGPIETQYF
DNA: TGCGCCAGCAGCTTGGGTCTAGCGGGAGGGCCCATAGAGACCCAGTACTTC

length: 14
V: TRBV5-1
D: -
size: -
J: TRBJ1-2
CDR3: CASSHGTDRGGYTF
DNA: TGCGCCAGCAGCCACGGGACGGACCGGGGTGGCTACACCTTC

length: 15
V: TRBV5-4
D: TRBD1
size: -
J: TRBJ2-7
CDR3: CASSVGQGAAYEQYF
DNA: TGTGCCAGCAGCGTGGGACAGGGGGCAGCCTACGAGCAGTACTTC

length: 16
V: TRBV9
D: -
size: -
J: TRBJ1-2
CDR3: CASSDYGQGSLYGYTF
DNA: TGTGCCAGCAGTGACTACGGGCAGGGGTCCCTCTATGGCTACACCTTC

length: 17
V: TRBV12-5
D: TRBD1
size: -
J: TRBJ1-1
CDR3: CASGLRQGIGEGTEAFF
DNA: TGTGCTAGTGGTTTGCGACAGGGTATCGGAGAGGGCACTGAAGCTTTCTTT

length: 15
V: TRBV5-4
D: -
size: -
J: TRBJ2-7
CDR3: CASSPQPGAPVEQYF
DNA: TGTGCCAGCAGCCCCCAACCGGGAGCCCCGGTGGAGCAGTACTTC